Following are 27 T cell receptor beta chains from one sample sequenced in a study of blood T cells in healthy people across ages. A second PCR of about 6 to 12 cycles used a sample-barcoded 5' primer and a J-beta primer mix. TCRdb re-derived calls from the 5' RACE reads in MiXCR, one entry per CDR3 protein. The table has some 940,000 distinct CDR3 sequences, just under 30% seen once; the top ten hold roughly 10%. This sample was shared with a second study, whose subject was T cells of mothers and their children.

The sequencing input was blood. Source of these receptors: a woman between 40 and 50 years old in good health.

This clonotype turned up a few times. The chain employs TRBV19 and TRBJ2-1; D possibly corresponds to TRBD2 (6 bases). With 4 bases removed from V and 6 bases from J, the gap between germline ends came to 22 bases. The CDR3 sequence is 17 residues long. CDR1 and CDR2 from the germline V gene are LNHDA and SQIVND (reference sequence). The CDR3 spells CASSKGPKTSLGNEQFF. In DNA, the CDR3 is TGTGCCAGTAGTAAAGGTCCCAAAACTAGCTTAGGCAATGAGCAGTTCTTC.

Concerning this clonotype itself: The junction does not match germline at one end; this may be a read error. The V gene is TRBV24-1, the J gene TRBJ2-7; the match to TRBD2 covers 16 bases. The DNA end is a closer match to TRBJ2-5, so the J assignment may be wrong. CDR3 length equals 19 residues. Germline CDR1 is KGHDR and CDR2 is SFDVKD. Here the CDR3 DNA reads TGTGCCGCCAGCGACTCGGGACTAGCGGGGGGGCCACCCCCGGAGACCCAGTACTTC. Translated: CAASDSGLAGGPPPETQYF.

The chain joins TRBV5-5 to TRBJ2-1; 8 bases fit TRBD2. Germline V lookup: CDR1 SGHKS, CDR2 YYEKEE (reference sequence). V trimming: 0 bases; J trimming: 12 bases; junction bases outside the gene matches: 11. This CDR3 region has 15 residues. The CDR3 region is CASSLGSGGPLGQFF. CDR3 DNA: TGTGCCAGCAGCTTGGGCAGCGGGGGCCCCTTGGGGCAGTTCTTC. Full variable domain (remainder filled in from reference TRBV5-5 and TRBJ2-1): DAGVTQSPTHLIKTRGQQVTLRCSPISGHKSVSWYQQVLGQGPQFIFQYYEKEERGRGNFPDRFSARQFPNYSSELNVNALLLGDSALYLCASSLGSGGPLGQFFGPGTRLTVL.

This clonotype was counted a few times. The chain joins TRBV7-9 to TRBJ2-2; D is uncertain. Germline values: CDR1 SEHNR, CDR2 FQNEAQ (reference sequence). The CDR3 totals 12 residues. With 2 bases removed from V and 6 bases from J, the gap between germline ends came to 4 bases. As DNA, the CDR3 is TGTGCCAGCAGCTTACATTCCGGGGAGCTGTTTTTT. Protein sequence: CASSLHSGELFF.

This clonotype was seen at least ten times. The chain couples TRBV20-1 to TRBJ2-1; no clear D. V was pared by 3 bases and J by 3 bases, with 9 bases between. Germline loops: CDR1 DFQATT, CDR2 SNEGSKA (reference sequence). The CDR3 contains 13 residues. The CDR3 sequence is CSARRLLYNEQFF. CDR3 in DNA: TGCAGTGCTAGGAGACTCCTCTACAATGAGCAGTTCTTC.

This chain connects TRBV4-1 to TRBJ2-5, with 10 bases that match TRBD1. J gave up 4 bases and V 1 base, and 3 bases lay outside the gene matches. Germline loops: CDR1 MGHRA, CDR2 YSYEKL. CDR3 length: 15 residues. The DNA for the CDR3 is TGCGCCAGCAGCCAAGGACAGGGGGCCCCAGAGACCCAGTACTTC. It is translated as CASSQGQGAPETQYF.

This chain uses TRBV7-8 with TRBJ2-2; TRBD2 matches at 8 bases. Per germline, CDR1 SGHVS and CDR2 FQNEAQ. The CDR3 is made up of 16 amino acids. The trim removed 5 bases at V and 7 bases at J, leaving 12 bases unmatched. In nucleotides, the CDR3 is TGTGCCAGCAGCCCCGGGACTAGTTTCGCGAGCGGGGAGCTGTTTTTT. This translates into CASSPGTSFASGELFF.

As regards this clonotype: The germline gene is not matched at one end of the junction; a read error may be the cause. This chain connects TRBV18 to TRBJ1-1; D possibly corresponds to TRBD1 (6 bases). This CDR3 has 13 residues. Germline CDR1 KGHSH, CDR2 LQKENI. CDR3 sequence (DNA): TGTGCCAGCCCACCGACAGGCGTCTGGGAAGCTTTCTTT. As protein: CASPPTGVWEAFF.

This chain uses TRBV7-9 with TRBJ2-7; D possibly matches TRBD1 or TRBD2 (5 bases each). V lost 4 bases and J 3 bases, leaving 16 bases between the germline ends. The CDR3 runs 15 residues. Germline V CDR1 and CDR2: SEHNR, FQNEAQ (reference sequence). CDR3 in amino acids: CASSSGWDGLYEQYF. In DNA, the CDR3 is TGTGCCAGCAGCTCAGGTTGGGACGGACTCTACGAGCAGTACTTC.

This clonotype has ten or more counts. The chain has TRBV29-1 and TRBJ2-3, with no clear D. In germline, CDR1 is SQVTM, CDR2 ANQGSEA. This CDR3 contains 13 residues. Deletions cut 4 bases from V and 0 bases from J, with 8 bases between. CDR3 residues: CSVVSKSTDTQYF. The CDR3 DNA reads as TGCAGCGTTGTCTCCAAGAGCACAGATACGCAGTATTTT.

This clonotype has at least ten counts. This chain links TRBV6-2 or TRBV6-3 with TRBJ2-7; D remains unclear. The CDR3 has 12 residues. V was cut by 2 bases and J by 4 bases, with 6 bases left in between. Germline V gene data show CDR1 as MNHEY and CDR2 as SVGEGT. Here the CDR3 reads CASSYAEYEQYF. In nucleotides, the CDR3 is TGTGCCAGCAGTTACGCTGAGTACGAGCAGTACTTC.

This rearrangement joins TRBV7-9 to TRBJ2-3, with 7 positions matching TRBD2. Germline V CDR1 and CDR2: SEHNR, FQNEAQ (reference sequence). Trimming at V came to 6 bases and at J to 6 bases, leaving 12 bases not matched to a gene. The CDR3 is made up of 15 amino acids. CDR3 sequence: CASRRTGGPTDTQYF. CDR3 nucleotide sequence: TGTGCCAGCAGGCGTACGGGGGGACCGACGGATACGCAGTATTTT.

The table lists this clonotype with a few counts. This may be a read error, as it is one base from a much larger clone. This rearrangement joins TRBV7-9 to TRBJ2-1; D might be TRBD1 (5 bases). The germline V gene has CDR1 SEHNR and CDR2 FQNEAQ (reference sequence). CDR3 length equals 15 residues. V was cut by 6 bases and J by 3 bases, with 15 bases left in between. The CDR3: CASSLGQGIYNEQFF. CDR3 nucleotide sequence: TGTGCCAGCAGTTTGGGTCAGGGCATCTACAATGAGCAGTTCTTC.

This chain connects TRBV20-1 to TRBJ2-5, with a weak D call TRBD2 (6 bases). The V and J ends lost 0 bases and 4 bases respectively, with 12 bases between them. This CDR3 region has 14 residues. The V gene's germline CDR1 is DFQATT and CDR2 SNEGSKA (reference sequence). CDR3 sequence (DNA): TGCAGTGCTAGAGAACGGACGGGAGTAGAGACCCAGTACTTC. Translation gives CSARERTGVETQYF.

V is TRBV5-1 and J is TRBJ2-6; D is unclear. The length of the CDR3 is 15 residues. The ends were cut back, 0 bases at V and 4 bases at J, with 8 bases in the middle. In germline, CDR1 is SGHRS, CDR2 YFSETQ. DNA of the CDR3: TGCGCCAGCAGCTTGGACTCGACGGGGGCCAACGTCCTGACTTTC. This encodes CASSLDSTGANVLTF. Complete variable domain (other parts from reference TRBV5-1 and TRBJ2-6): KAGVTQTPRYLIKTRGQQVTLSCSPISGHRSVSWYQQTPGQGLQFLFEYFSETQRNKGNFPGRFSGRQFSNSRSEMNVSTLELGDSALYLCASSLDSTGANVLTFGAGSRLTVL.

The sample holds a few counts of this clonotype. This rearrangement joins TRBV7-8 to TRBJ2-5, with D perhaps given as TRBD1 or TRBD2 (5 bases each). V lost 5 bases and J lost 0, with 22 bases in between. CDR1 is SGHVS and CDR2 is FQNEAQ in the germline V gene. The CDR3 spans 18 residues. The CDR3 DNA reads TGTGCCAGCAGCCCTCTATGGGGACCTTCGGGGAACCAAGAGACCCAGTACTTC. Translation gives CASSPLWGPSGNQETQYF.

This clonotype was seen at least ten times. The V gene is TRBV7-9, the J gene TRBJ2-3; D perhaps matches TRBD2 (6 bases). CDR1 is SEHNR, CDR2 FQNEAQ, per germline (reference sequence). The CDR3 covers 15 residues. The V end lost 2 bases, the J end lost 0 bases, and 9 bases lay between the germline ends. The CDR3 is CASSLTSTSTDTQYF. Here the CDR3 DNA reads TGTGCCAGCAGCTTAACTAGCACGAGCACAGATACGCAGTATTTT.

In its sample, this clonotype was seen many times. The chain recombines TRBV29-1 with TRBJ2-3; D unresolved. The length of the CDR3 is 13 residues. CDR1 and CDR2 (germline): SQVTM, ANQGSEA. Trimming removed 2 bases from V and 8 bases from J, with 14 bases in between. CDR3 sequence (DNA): TGCAGCGTTGAACAGTCTATGATCGGTACGCAGTATTTT. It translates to CSVEQSMIGTQYF.

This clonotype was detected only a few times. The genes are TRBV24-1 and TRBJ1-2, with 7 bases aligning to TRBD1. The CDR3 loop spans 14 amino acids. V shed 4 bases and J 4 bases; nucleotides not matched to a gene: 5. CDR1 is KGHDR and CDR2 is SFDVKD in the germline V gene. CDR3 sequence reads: CATSDNRGLYGYTF. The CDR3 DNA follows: TGTGCCACCAGTGACAACAGGGGACTCTATGGCTACACCTTC.

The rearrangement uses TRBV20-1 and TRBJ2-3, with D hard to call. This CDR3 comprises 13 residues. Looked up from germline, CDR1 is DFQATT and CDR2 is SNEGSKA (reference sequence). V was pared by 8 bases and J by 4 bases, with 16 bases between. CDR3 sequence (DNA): TGCAGTCCGCTACCGACGACGGCAGATACGCAGTATTTT. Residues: CSPLPTTADTQYF.

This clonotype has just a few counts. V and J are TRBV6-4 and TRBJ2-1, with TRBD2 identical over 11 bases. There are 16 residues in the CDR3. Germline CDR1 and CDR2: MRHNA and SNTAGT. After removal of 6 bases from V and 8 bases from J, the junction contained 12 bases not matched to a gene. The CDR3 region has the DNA TGTGCCAGCAGCCGACTAGCGGGGTATCAGGGCGATGAGCAGTTCTTC. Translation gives CASSRLAGYQGDEQFF.

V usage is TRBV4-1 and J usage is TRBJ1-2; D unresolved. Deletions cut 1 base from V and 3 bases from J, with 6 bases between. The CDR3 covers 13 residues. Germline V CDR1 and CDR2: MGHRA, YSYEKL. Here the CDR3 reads CASSQGDYYGYTF. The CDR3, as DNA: TGCGCCAGCAGCCAAGGGGATTACTATGGCTACACCTTC.

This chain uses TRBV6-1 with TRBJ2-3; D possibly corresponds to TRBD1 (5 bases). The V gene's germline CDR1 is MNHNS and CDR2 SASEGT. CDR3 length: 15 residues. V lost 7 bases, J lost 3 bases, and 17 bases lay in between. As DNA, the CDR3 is TGTGCCAGCAATGGGATGCAGGGTAAAACAGATACGCAGTATTTT. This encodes CASNGMQGKTDTQYF.

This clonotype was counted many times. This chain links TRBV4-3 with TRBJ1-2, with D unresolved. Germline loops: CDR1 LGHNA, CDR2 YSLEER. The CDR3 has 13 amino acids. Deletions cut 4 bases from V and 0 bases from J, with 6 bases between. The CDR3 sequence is CASSPETNYGYTF. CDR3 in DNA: TGCGCCAGCAGCCCCGAGACTAACTATGGCTACACCTTC.

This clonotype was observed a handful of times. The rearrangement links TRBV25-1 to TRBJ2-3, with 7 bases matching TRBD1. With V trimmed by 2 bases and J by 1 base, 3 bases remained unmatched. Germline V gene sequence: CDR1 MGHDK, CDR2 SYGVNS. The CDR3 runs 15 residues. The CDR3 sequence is CASSEDGTGTDTQYF. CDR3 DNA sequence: TGTGCCAGCAGTGAAGACGGGACAGGCACAGATACGCAGTATTTT.

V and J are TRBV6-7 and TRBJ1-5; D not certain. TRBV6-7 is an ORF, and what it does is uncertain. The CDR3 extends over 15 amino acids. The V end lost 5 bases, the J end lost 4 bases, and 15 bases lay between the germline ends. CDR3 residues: CASSPGWVINQPQHF. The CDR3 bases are TGTGCCAGCAGTCCGGGATGGGTGATTAATCAGCCCCAGCATTTT.

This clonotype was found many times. For the CDR3, the DNA is TGCGCCAGCAGCTTGGACGGGGGGAACACTGAAGCTTTCTTT. It is translated as CASSLDGGNTEAFF. The gene calls are TRBV5-1 and TRBJ1-1; possible D gene TRBD1, 5 bases. V was cut by 0 bases and J by 1 base, with 7 bases left in between. There are 14 residues in the CDR3. Germline V lookup: CDR1 SGHRS, CDR2 YFSETQ.